The entry that follows covers one TCR beta chain sequence. Antigen: not known. With 60 Vbeta and 13 Jbeta primers, the PCR was carried out. Original methodology: Later, tens of millions of unique TCR beta chains were counted in an analysis, and some 10 million of them were shared. Clones were read by immunoSEQ multiplex PCR, and TCRdb kept only the in-frame ones, dropping some. V, J and clone size are those of that table, while D and trimming were read from the DNA. Of 250,000 to 350,000 clones listed, about four fifths are singletons. CDR1 is SQVTM and CDR2 is ANQGSEA in the germline V gene. The CDR3 is made up of 14 amino acids. The V segment lost 3 bases and the J segment 3 bases; nucleotides outside the gene matches: 6. This record belongs to a study of cytomegalovirus exposure and HLA in healthy donors. Study conclusions and caveats: Relative to equally common others, HLA-associated TCR beta chains showed greater clonal expansion in a later analysis.

V gene TRBV29-1 combines with J gene TRBJ1-2, with 8 bases fitting TRBD1. Sequencing input: PBMCs. The receptor was isolated from a girl aged 2-10 years in good health and CMV-seronegative. CDR3 nucleotide sequence: TGCAGCGTTGAGCCCCAGGGGGCTGACTATGGCTACACCTTC. Residues: CSVEPQGADYGYTF.